The clone carrying this TCR beta chain was seen repeatedly, ten times or more. The source of the sample is a study of patients and donors after allogeneic stem cell transplantation. TCRdb reprocessed the RT-PCR reads via MiXCR and lists one record per CDR3 protein. The table includes 25,000 to 30,000 distinct CDR3 sequences, 7.5% to 9% detected once. From germline, CDR1 is KGHDR and CDR2 SFDVKD. V dropped 4 bases and J dropped 0 bases, with 9 bases sitting between them. The CDR3 length is 15 residues. The receptor was derived from a human donor who was either an allogeneic HSCT recipient or a stem cell or donor lymphocyte infusion donor (not recorded which). It is not recorded whose cells these are; they may come from a transplant donor. Material for sequencing was blood, either unsorted or a sorted T cell fraction (not recorded which). This chain connects TRBV24-1 to TRBJ1-5; D not certain. CDR3 nucleotides: TGTGCCACCAGTGAAGGCGGCTATAGCAATCAGCCCCAGCATTTT. Protein product: CATSEGGYSNQPQHF.